This is a list of T cell receptor beta chains from one sample in a study of response to subunit inactivated influenza vaccine. TCRdb analysed the RT-PCR reads with MiXCR anew, one entry per CDR3 protein. This table holds 650,000 to 800,000 distinct CDR3 sequences, approximately 15% found once. Sequenced here: PBMCs from blood, sampled 14 days before vaccination. Receptors were obtained from a man over 45 who received an inactivated influenza vaccine. CDR3s include the opening cysteine and the closing phenylalanine or tryptophan. A D gene is named only where the DNA matches it firmly. Clone sizes are given selectively: once, few, many, or a class where the clone is expanded.

TRBJ2-1,.,TRBV15,TRBD1,TGTGCCACCAGCACACCAATCCCCAGGGGGCGAAACAATGAGCAGTTCTTC,CATSTPIPRGRNNEQFF
TRBJ2-7,few,TRBV2,TRBD1,TGTGCCAGCAGTTTAGACAGGGGGCAGTACTTC,CASSLDRGQYF
TRBJ1-5,.,TRBV7-2,.,TGTGCCAGCGGACAAGCGGGGTCTCAGCCCCAGCATTTT,CASGQAGSQPQHF
TRBJ2-7,few,TRBV20-1,TRBD1,TGCAGTGTAACTGGACAGGGTCCCTACGAGCAGTACTTC,CSVTGQGPYEQYF
TRBJ2-7,few,TRBV5-1,.,TGCGCCAGCAGCTTGATCCGATCGCATTCGGTAGGGTACGAGCAGTACTTC,CASSLIRSHSVGYEQYF
TRBJ2-2,.,TRBV29-1,.,TGCAGCGTTGCACCCCAGTTAGACACCGGGGAGCTGTTTTTT,CSVAPQLDTGELFF
TRBJ2-7,many,TRBV7-9,TRBD2,TGTGCCAGCGGTCGTCGGCGGGAGGGCCGTTACGAGCAGTACTTC,CASGRRREGRYEQYF
TRBJ1-2,.,TRBV20-1,.,TGCAGTGCTAGTGTAGGGGACACGAACTATGGCTACACCTTC,CSASVGDTNYGYTF
TRBJ1-2,many,TRBV4-1,.,TGCGCCAGCAGCCAAGTCGATATCTTCTATGGCTACACCTTC,CASSQVDIFYGYTF
TRBJ2-3,few,TRBV7-9,.,TGTGCCAGCAGCGCTAGTGGGGATACGCAGTATTTT,CASSASGDTQYF
TRBJ2-7,few,TRBV12-3/TRBV12-4,TRBD1,TGTGCCAGCAGTTCCCGGGACAGAGACTACGAGCAGTACTTC,CASSSRDRDYEQYF
TRBJ2-2,.,TRBV28,.,TGTGCCAGCAGTTCCCCGGCGTCCAGCGGGGAGCTGTTTTTT,CASSSPASSGELFF
TRBJ1-1,few,TRBV20-1,.,TGCAGTCTCGGAGGGCGGGGCACTGAAGCTTTCTTT,CSLGGRGTEAFF
TRBJ2-7,.,TRBV7-9,.,TGTGCCAGCAGCCCCCGGAGGGGGCGACACCCTTACGAGCAGTACTTC,CASSPRRGRHPYEQYF
TRBJ2-1,many,TRBV20-1,.,TGCAGTGCTCCGAAGGCGGGGGCCCTTTTCTACAATGAGCAGTTCTTC,CSAPKAGALFYNEQFF
TRBJ2-1,few,TRBV7-2,.,TGTGCCAGCAGCTTAGCGGGGAGTACTGAGCAGTTCTTC,CASSLAGSTEQFF
TRBJ2-7,.,TRBV28,.,TGTGCCAGCAGTCTGAGACAGGTCAGGTACGAGCAGTACTTC,CASSLRQVRYEQYF
TRBJ2-7,.,TRBV6-2/TRBV6-3,.,TGTGCCAGCAGCCAAGACAGGCCCGAGACCTACGAGCAGTACTTC,CASSQDRPETYEQYF
TRBJ2-3,.,TRBV20-1,TRBD2,TGCAGTGCTAAGGGGCGGGAGGAACGCACAGATACGCAGTATTTT,CSAKGREERTDTQYF
TRBJ2-7,.,TRBV5-6,.,TGTGCCAGCAGCGATATCCAGGGTAACGAGCAGTACTTC,CASSDIQGNEQYF
TRBJ2-1,few,TRBV20-1,TRBD2,TGCAGTGCTAGGACTAGCGGGAGGACCTACAATGAGCAGTTCTTC,CSARTSGRTYNEQFF
TRBJ2-1,.,TRBV19,TRBD2,TGTGCCAGTAGTATCACAGCGGGGAACAATGAGCAGTTCTTC,CASSITAGNNEQFF
TRBJ1-5,few,TRBV6-1,TRBD1,TGTGCCAGCAGAACAGGACAGGGTCATCAGCCCCAGCATTTT,CASRTGQGHQPQHF
TRBJ2-4,.,TRBV12-3/TRBV12-4,TRBD1,TGTGCCAGCAGTGGGATGGAACAGGGGGTTGGAAACATTCAGTACTTC,CASSGMEQGVGNIQYF
TRBJ1-4,.,TRBV20-1,.,TGCAGTGCTAGAGATAATGGAAGAGGCCAGCCTCACGGCAATGAAAAACTGTTTTTT,CSARDNGRGQPHGNEKLFF
TRBJ2-7,.,TRBV6-2/TRBV6-3,.,TGTGCCAGCAGTTACACACGGGACTCGGCTTCCATTCTTAACGAGCAGTACTTC,CASSYTRDSASILNEQYF
TRBJ2-7,.,TRBV6-2/TRBV6-3,.,TGTGCCAGCAGTGCTAGGAAGGGGACAAACCCCCCCTACGAGCAGTACTTC,CASSARKGTNPPYEQYF
TRBJ2-1,.,TRBV4-3,.,TGCGCCAGCAGCCAAGATCTTGGGGTCTACAATGAGCAGTTCTTC,CASSQDLGVYNEQFF
TRBJ2-3,.,TRBV29-1,.,TGCAGCGTTGAAGATGAGAAGGGGCCGAATACGCAGTATTTT,CSVEDEKGPNTQYF
TRBJ2-2,many,TRBV9,.,TGTGCCAGCAGCGCCCGGACCGCCCGAGGTGACGGGGAGCTGTTTTTT,CASSARTARGDGELFF
TRBJ2-7,few,TRBV20-1,.,TGCAGTGCTAGAGTTGGGGCCTCCTACGAGCAGTACTTC,CSARVGASYEQYF
TRBJ2-7,few,TRBV29-1,TRBD2,TGCAGCGCCCGGACTAGCGGGAGCCCCGGGGCCGAGCAGTACTTC,CSARTSGSPGAEQYF
TRBJ1-2,many,TRBV5-1,.,TGCGCCAGCAGCTTAAATACGGCATATTCTAACTATGGCTACACCTTC,CASSLNTAYSNYGYTF
TRBJ2-1,.,TRBV20-1,.,TGCAGTGCTAGATTCAGGGGGGGGTCCTACAATGAGCAGTTCTTC,CSARFRGGSYNEQFF
TRBJ2-7,few,TRBV6-5,TRBD1,TGTGCCAGCACTTTGACAGGGGTCACCTACGAGCAGTACTTC,CASTLTGVTYEQYF
TRBJ2-5,.,TRBV24-1,.,TGTGCCACCAGTGATTTGCGGCAGGGAGGAGAGACCCAGTACTTC,CATSDLRQGGETQYF
TRBJ2-1,.,TRBV15,TRBD2,TGTGCCACCAGCAAACTGGGACTATCCTTAAATGAGCAGTTCTTC,CATSKLGLSLNEQFF
TRBJ1-1,many,TRBV7-9,.,TGTGCCAGCAGCTTAGCGGACGCTGAAGCTTTCTTT,CASSLADAEAFF
TRBJ2-2,many,TRBV7-2,.,TGTGCCAGCAGCTTAGGGCCGGCCGGGGAGCTGTTTTTT,CASSLGPAGELFF
TRBJ2-4,many,TRBV12-3/TRBV12-4,TRBD1,TGTGCCAGCAGTATGGGACAGGGTGGTCCTCGCCTGTACTTC,CASSMGQGGPRLYF
TRBJ2-1,few,TRBV20-1,TRBD2,TGCAGTGCTATTCAAGCGGGAGACCTCAATGAGCAGTTCTTC,CSAIQAGDLNEQFF
TRBJ2-1,.,TRBV9,.,TGTGCCAGCAGCGTAGGGTTTGGACAGAGCTCCTACAATGAGCAGTTCTTC,CASSVGFGQSSYNEQFF
TRBJ2-7,few,TRBV2,TRBD1,TGTGCCAGCAGTGCAGGACAGGGATGGTACGAGCAGTACTTC,CASSAGQGWYEQYF
TRBJ2-2,few,TRBV4-2,.,TGTGCCAGCAGCCATCAGGACATCACCGGGGAGCTGTTTTTT,CASSHQDITGELFF
TRBJ1-1,many,TRBV12-3/TRBV12-4,.,TGTGCCAGCAGTTTCGGCTTGGGCTTTGGCACTGAAGCTTTCTTT,CASSFGLGFGTEAFF
TRBJ2-7,few,TRBV20-1,TRBD1,TGCAGTGCTAGCCTTGACAGGGGTGTGACTTCCCCCTACGAGCAGTACTTC,CSASLDRGVTSPYEQYF
TRBJ2-7,few,TRBV5-1,TRBD1,TGCGCCAGCAGTTCAAGACAGGGGGAATCGTACGAGCAGTACTTC,CASSSRQGESYEQYF
TRBJ2-1,.,TRBV6-2/TRBV6-3,TRBD2,TGTGCCAGCAAGCACCACAGCCGAGGACTAGCGGGCGGGAGTGGGTACAATGAGCAGTTCTTC,CASKHHSRGLAGGSGYNEQFF
TRBJ1-2,many,TRBV5-1,TRBD1,TGCGCCAGCAGCCCAGGGGACAGCTCTCACACCTTC,CASSPGDSSHTF
TRBJ1-2,.,TRBV3-1,TRBD1,TGTGCCAGCAGCCAAGTGCCACAGGGGGTCCTCTATGGCTACACCTTC,CASSQVPQGVLYGYTF
TRBJ2-1,few,TRBV4-1,TRBD2,TGCGCCAGCAGCCAAGCAGCGGGGGCGATGTACAATGAGCAGTTCTTC,CASSQAAGAMYNEQFF
TRBJ2-7,few,TRBV28,TRBD1,TGTGCCAGCAGGGCGTCTCCGGGACAGATCTACGAGCAGTACTTC,CASRASPGQIYEQYF
TRBJ1-2,.,TRBV5-1,.,TGCGCCAGCAGCTTGGTGGCCGGAGCCCTCTATGGCTACACCTTC,CASSLVAGALYGYTF
TRBJ2-1,few,TRBV5-1,TRBD2,TGCGCCAGCAGCTCCTGGGGACTAGCGGGAACCCACAATGAGCAGTTCTTC,CASSSWGLAGTHNEQFF
TRBJ2-3,many,TRBV12-3/TRBV12-4,.,TGTGCCAGCAGCAACCCGGGCACAGATACGCAGTATTTT,CASSNPGTDTQYF
TRBJ2-3,.,TRBV7-8,.,TGTGCCAGCAGCCAGCAAGGTGGAAACCGGTCACCTAGCACAGATACGCAGTATTTT,CASSQQGGNRSPSTDTQYF
TRBJ2-7,.,TRBV7-8,TRBD2,TGTGCCAGCAGCCCCCATACGGGACTAGCGATCGGGGAGCAGTACTTC,CASSPHTGLAIGEQYF
TRBJ1-5,.,TRBV29-1,.,TGCAGCGTCGATGGCGGTGTAGATACGCAGCATTTT,CSVDGGVDTQHF
TRBJ1-3,.,TRBV5-1,.,TGCGCCAGCAGCTTGAGTTTGGCAGGCTCTGGAAACTCCATATATTTT,CASSLSLAGSGNSIYF
TRBJ2-5,few,TRBV25-1,.,TGTGCCAGCAAAGCGTCGGGGTACCAAGAGACCCAGTACTTC,CASKASGYQETQYF